Following are 2 T cell receptor beta chains from one sample sequenced in a study of blood T cell repertoires in COVID-19. Libraries were prepared by immunoSEQ multiplex PCR; TCRdb keeps only in-frame clonotypes and omits some of them. Among under 300,000 clones listed, roughly 82% were seen once. Sequenced sample: peripheral blood. The receptors derive from a woman over 75 with active or convalescent COVID-19.

The V gene is TRBV19, the J gene TRBJ1-5; D is unclear. CDR1 is LNHDA, CDR2 SQIVND, per germline (reference sequence). V lost 3 bases, J lost 0 bases, and 18 bases lay in between. There are 18 residues in the CDR3. CDR3 coding DNA: TGTGCCAGTAGTATTGTTCCCTCGCGGTCTTATAGCAATCAGCCCCAGCATTTT. The encoded protein is CASSIVPSRSYSNQPQHF. Together with reference TRBV19 and TRBJ1-5, the CDR3 gives the full variable domain: DGGITQSPKYLFRKEGQNVTLSCEQNLNHDAMYWYRQDPGQGLRLIYYSQIVNDFQKGDIAEGYSVSREKKESFPLTVTSAQKNPTAFYLCASSIVPSRSYSNQPQHFGDGTRLSIL.

The chain couples TRBV25-1 to TRBJ2-1, with 12 bases fitting TRBD2. Germline assignment: CDR1 MGHDK and CDR2 SYGVNS. V dropped 5 bases and J dropped 0; count of bases not matched to a gene: 8. The CDR3 extends over 18 amino acids. CDR3 sequence (DNA): TGTGCCAGCAGTTCTACTCGACTAGCGGGAGACTCCTACAATGAGCAGTTCTTC. Translated, it gives CASSSTRLAGDSYNEQFF. The full variable domain, completed using reference TRBV25-1 and TRBJ2-1, is EADIYQTPRYLVIGTGKKITLECSQTMGHDKMYWYQQDPGMELHLIHYSYGVNSTEKGDLSSESTVSRIRTEHFPLTLESARPSHTSQYLCASSSTRLAGDSYNEQFFGPGTRLTVL.